The table lists the clone carrying this T cell receptor (beta chain) with a count of one. Germline lookup yields CDR1 LNHDA and CDR2 SQIVND (reference sequence). Trimming removed 4 bases from V and 6 bases from J, with 13 bases in between. The CDR3 has 13 amino acids. This record belongs to a study of shared clonotypes between healthy human individuals. CD8 cells classed as naive were CD45RO-negative and positively selected for CCR7, excluding terminally differentiated effector memory CD45RA+ cells. Assay: immunoSEQ multiplex PCR; the TCRdb copy retains only in-frame clones and omits some. The sample holds around 2,000,000 clones; 90% to 95% are singletons and the top ten take 1.5% to 2%.

The chain is built from TRBV19 and TRBJ2-7; possibly TRBD2 for D (6 bases). The source is a man younger than 35 in good health. Some clones in this sample may be carry-over from other donors' samples. Sequenced sample: naive CD8+ T cells from PBMCs. CDR3 sequence reads: CASSSGLGGEQYF. The CDR3 DNA follows: TGTGCCAGTAGTAGCGGATTGGGGGGCGAGCAGTACTTC.